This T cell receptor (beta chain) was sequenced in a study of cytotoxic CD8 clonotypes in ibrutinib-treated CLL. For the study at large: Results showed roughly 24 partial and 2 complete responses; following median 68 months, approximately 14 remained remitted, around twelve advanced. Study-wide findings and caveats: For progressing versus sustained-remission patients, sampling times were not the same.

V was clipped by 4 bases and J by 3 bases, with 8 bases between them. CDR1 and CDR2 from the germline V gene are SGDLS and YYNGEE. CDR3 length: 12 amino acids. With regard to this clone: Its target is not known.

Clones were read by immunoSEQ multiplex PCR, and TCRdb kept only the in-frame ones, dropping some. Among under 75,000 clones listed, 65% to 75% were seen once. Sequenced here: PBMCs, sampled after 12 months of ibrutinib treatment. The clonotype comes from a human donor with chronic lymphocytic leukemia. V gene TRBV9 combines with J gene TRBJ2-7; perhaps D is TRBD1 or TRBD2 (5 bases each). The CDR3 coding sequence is TGTGCCAGCAGCAGGGACGGCTACGAGCAGTACTTC. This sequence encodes CASSRDGYEQYF.